This T cell receptor beta chain derives from a study of blood T cell repertoires in COVID-19 (dated by TCRdb to about 2020). The study in broad terms: The collaborator samples originated in the United States, Italy and Spain and spanned the acute and convalescent phases of COVID-19. Where available, HLA class I and class II types were taken from metadata supplied by the sample provider and were not determined by assay-based typing. Deeply sampled blood TCRbeta repertoires from subjects exposed to, actively infected with, or recovered from COVID-19 were included in the dataset. The sample metadata nearly always contained a de-identified subject ID, COVID-19 status, age in years and sex. The material from the prospective study consisted of cDNA or gDNA derived from T cells, B-cell-depleted T cells, or PBMCs. The repertoires were released in a freely available public database intended as a resource for research on the immune response to SARS-CoV-2. The samples were drawn from two sources: the first 160 participants of the ongoing ImmuneRACE study, and over 950 subjects contributed by 6 global collaborators. Study-wide findings and limitations: The quantity of clinical and demographic metadata differed by source and by participant and was supplied without curation.

A word on this clone: Which antigen it targets is not known. Per-nucleotide qualities are absent, and no much larger clonotype sits a single base away.

Each collaborating institution followed its own protocols to collect whole blood in K2EDTA tubes. For TCRbeta analysis, collaborators shipped samples in one of three forms: frozen whole blood, isolated PBMCs, or DNA extracted from either of those sample types. The junction shows trimming of 7 bases on V and 9 bases on J, plus 19 bases between the germline ends. Spanning cysteine to phenylalanine, the CDR3 consists of 14 amino acids. CDR3 DNA is the only sequence kept; it has 42 bases, read in frame from the first base. Sequences SNHLY (CDR1) and FYNNEI (CDR2) are obtained from the germline V gene. TCRbeta CDR3 regions were amplified from genomic DNA using the immunoSEQ Assay, a bias-controlled multiplex PCR. The published analysis was carried out like this. Within the assay, amplification of reference gene primers was used to estimate how many nucleated cells each sample contained. Sequence reads were collapsed and filtered to measure the absolute abundance of every unique TCRbeta CDR3 rearrangement. For each sample, productive Simpson clonality was calculated as the square root of Simpson's diversity index over productive rearrangements. TCRdb holds this immuneACCESS table with in-frame rearrangements only. Some clones are missing; in checked studies, unresolved V genes explain under half, and the rest has no known cause. V and J calls and clone size come straight from that table; D and trimming were deduced from the DNA. The sample contains 270,000 or so clones, roughly 84% of them found a single time. The ten largest clones add up to roughly 3.1% of the sample.

The rearranged segments are TRBV2 and TRBJ2-1; matching of 6 bases hints at TRBD1 as the D gene. Sequenced: peripheral blood. This sequence was found in a woman aged 18-29 years with acute or convalescent COVID-19. Read as DNA, the sequence is TGTGCCAGCACGGTGCGCCCGTTAGGGGGTGAGCAGTTCTTC. This is translated as CASTVRPLGGEQFF.